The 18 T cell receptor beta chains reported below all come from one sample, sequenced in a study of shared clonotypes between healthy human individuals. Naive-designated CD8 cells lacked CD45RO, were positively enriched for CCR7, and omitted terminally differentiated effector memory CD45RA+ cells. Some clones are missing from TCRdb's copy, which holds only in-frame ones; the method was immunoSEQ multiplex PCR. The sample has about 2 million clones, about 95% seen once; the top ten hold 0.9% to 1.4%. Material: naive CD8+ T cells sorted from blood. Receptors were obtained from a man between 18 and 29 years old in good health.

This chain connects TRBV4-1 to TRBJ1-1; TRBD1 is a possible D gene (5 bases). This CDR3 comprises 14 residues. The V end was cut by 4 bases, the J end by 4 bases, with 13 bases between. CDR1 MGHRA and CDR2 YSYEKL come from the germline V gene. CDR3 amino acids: CASSPLGGSTEAFF. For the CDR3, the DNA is TGCGCCAGCAGCCCTCTGGGGGGTAGCACTGAAGCTTTCTTT.

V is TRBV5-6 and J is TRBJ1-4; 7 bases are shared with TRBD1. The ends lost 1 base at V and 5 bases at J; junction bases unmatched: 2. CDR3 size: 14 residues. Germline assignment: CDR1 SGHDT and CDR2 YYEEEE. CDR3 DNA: TGTGCCAGCAGCTTGATGACAGGGAATGAAAAACTGTTTTTT. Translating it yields CASSLMTGNEKLFF.

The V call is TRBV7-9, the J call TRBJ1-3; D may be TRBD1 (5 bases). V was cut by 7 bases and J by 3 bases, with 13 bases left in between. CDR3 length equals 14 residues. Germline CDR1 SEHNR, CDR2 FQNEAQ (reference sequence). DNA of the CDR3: TGTGCCAGCACCCTAGTCGGGGGTGGAAACACCATATATTTT. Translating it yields CASTLVGGGNTIYF.

The CDR3 is CASKKGWGNQPQHF. The DNA of the CDR3 is TGTGCCAGCAAAAAGGGTTGGGGCAATCAGCCCCAGCATTTT. V is TRBV27 and J is TRBJ1-5, with D unresolved. This CDR3 is 14 amino acids long. The germline V gene has CDR1 MNHEY and CDR2 SMNVEV (reference sequence). Between the trimmed V and J ends, which lost 7 bases and 2 bases, there was a span of 12 bases.

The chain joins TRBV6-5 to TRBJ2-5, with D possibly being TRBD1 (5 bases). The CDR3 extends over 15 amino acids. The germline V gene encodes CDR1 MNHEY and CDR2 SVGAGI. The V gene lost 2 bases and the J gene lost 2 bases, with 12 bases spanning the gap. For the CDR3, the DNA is TGTGCCAGCAGTTACGACAGTCTAACTCAAGAGACCCAGTACTTC. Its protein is CASSYDSLTQETQYF.

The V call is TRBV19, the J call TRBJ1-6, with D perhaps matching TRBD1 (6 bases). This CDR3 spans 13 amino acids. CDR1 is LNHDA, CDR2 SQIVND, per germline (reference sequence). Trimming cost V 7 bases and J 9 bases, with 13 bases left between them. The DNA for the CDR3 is TGTGCCAGTACGGACAGTGGGGCTTCACCCCTCCACTTT. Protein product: CASTDSGASPLHF.

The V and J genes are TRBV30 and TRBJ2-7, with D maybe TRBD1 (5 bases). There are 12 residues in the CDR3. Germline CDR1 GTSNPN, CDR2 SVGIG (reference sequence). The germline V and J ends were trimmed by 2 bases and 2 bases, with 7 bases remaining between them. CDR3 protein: CAWSTGPYEQYF. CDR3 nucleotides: TGTGCCTGGAGTACAGGCCCCTACGAGCAGTACTTC.

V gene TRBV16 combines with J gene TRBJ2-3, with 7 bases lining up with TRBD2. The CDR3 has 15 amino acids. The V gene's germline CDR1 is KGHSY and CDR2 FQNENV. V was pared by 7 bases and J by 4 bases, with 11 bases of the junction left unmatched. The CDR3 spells CASTALGGVADTQYF. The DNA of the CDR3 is TGTGCCAGCACCGCATTGGGGGGGGTCGCAGATACGCAGTATTTT.

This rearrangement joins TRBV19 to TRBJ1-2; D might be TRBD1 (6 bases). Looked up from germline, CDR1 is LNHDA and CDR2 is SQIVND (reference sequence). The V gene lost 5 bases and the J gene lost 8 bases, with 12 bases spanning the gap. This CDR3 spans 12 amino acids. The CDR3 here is CASSSGARGYTF. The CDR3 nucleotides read TGTGCCAGTAGTTCGGGGGCGCGCGGCTACACCTTC.

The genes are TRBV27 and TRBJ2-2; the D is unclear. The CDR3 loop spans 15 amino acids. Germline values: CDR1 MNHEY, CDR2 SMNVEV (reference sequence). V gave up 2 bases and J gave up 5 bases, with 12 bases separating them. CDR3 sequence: CASSLVRARTGELFF. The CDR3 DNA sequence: TGTGCCAGCAGTTTAGTCAGAGCCCGGACCGGGGAGCTGTTTTTT.

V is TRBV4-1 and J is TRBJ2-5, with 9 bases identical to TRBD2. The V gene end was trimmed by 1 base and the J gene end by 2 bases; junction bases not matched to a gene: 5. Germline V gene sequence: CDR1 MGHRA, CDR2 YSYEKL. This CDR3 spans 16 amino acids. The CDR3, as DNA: TGCGCCAGCAGCCAAGGAGCGGGGGGAGGGCAAGAGACCCAGTACTTC. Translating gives CASSQGAGGGQETQYF.

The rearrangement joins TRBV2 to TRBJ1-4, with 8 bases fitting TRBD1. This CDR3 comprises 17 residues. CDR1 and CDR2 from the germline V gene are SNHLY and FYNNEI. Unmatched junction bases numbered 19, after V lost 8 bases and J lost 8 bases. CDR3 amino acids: CASAYYPPGQAEEKLFF. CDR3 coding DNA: TGTGCCAGCGCCTATTATCCCCCGGGACAGGCGGAGGAAAAACTGTTTTTT.

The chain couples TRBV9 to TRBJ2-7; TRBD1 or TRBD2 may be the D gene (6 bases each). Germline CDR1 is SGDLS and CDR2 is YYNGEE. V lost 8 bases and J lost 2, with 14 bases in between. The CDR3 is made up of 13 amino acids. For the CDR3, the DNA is TGTGCCAGTTCGAGGGGGGTCGCCTACGAGCAGTACTTC. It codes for CASSRGVAYEQYF.

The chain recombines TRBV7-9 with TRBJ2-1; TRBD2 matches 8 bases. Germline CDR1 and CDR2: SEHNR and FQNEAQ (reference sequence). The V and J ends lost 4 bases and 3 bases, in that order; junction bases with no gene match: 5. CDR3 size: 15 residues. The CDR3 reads CASSSQGLVYNEQFF. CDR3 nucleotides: TGTGCCAGCAGCTCCCAGGGACTAGTCTACAATGAGCAGTTCTTC.

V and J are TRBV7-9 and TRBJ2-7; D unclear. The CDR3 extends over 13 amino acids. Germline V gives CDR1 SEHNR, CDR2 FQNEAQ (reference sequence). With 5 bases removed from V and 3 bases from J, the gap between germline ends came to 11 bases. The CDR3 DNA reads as TGTGCCAGCAGCGGGTGGGAAAACTACGAGCAGTACTTC. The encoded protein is CASSGWENYEQYF.

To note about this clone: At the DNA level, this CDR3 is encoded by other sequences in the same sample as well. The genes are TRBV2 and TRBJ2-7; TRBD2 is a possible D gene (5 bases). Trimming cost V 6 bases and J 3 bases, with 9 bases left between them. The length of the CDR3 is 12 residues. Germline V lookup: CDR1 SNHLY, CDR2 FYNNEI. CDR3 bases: TGTGCCAGCAGCGGGGTCAGCTACGAGCAGTACTTC. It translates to CASSGVSYEQYF.

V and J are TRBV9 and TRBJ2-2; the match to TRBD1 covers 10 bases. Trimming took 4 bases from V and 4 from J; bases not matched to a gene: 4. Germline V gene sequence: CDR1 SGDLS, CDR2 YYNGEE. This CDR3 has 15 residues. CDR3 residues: CASSLWTGGTGELFF. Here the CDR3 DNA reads TGTGCCAGCAGCCTTTGGACAGGGGGCACCGGGGAGCTGTTTTTT. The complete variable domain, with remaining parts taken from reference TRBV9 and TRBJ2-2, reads DSGVTQTPKHLITATGQRVTLRCSPRSGDLSVYWYQQSLDQGLQFLIQYYNGEERAKGNILERFSAQQFPDLHSELNLSSLELGDSALYFCASSLWTGGTGELFFGEGSRLTVL.

The CDR3 DNA is TGTGCCAGCATCCCCACCCCTTGGACTAGCGGGCCTGGCACAGATACGCAGTATTTT. This codes for CASIPTPWTSGPGTDTQYF. The chain carries TRBV2 and TRBJ2-3; 11 positions agree with TRBD2. The germline V gene has CDR1 SNHLY and CDR2 FYNNEI. The CDR3 covers 19 residues. Trimming took 7 bases from V and 1 from J; bases not matched to a gene: 16.